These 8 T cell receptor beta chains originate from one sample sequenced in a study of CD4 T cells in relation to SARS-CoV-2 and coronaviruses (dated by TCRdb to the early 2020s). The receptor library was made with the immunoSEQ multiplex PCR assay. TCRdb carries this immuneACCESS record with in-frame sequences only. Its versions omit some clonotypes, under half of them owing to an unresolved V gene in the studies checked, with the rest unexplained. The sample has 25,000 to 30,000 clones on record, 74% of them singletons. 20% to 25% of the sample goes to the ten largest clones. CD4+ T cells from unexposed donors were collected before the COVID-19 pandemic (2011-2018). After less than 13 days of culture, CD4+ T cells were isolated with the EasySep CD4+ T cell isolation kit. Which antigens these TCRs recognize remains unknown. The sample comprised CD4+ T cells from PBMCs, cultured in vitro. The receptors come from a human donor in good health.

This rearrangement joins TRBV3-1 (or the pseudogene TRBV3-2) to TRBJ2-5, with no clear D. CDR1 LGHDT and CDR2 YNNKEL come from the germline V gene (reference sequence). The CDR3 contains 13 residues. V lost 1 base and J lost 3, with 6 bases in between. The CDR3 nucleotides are TGTGCCAGCAGCCAAGGTGGAGAAGAGACCCAGTACTTC. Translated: CASSQGGEETQYF.

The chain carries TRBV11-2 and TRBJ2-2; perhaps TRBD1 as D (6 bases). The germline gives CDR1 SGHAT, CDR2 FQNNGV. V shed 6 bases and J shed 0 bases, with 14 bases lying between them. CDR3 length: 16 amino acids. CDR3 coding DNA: TGTGCCAGCAGTTCCGGACAGATCTCGAACACCGGGGAGCTGTTTTTT. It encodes CASSSGQISNTGELFF.

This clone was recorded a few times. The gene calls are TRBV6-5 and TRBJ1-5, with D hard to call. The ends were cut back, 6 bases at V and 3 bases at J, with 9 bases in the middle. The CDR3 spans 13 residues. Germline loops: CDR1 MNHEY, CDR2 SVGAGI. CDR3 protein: CASSHVPNQPQHF. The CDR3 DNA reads TGTGCCAGCAGCCACGTACCCAATCAGCCCCAGCATTTT.

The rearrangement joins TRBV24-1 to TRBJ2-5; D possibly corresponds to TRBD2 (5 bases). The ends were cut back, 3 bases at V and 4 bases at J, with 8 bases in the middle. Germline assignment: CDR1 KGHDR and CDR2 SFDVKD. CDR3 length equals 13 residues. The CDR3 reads CATSDARGETQYF. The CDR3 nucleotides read TGTGCCACCAGTGATGCCCGGGGAGAGACCCAGTACTTC.

The CDR3 reads CASSLFAGAGRAYEQYF. The CDR3 DNA reads as TGTGCCAGCAGTTTATTTGCGGGGGCGGGCAGGGCCTACGAGCAGTACTTC. This chain uses TRBV27 with TRBJ2-7; D perhaps matches TRBD2 (7 bases). Germline values: CDR1 MNHEY, CDR2 SMNVEV (reference sequence). The CDR3 is 17 residues long. Trimming shortened V by 1 base and J by 2 bases, and 18 bases separated the two germline ends.

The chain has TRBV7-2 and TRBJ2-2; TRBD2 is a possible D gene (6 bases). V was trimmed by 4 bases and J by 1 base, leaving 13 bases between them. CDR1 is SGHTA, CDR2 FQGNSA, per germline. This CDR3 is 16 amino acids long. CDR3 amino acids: CASSSRAGLNTGELFF. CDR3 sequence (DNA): TGTGCCAGCAGCTCCAGGGCGGGGTTGAACACCGGGGAGCTGTTTTTT.

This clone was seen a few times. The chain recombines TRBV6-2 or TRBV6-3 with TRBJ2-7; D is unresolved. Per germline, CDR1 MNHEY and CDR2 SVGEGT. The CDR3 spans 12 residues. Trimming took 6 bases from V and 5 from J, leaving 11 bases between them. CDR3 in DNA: TGTGCCAGCAGCTCCGTGGTCCACGAGCAGTACTTC. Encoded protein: CASSSVVHEQYF.

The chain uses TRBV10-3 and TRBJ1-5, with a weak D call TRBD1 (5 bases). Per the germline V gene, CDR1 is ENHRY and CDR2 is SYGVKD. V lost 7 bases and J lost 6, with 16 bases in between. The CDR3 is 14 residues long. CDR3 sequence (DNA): TGTGCCATCAATTTAGGAGGGGTGGGTCAGCCCCAGCATTTT. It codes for CAINLGGVGQPQHF.